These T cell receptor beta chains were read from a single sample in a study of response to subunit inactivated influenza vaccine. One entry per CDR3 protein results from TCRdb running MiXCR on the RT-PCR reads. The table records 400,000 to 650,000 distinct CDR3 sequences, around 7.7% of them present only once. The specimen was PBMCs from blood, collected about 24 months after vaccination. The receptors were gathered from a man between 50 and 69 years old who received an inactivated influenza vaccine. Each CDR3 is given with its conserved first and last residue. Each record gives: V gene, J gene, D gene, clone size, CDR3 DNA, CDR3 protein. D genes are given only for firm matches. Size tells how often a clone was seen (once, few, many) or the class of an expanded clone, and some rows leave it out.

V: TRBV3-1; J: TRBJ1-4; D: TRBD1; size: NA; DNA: TGTGCCAGCAGCCGGAGACAGGGGGCAACTAATGAAAAACTGTTTTTT; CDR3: CASSRRQGATNEKLFF
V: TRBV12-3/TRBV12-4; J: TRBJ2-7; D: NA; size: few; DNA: TGTGCCAGCAGTATTGGAGGGGGCCGGTACGAGCAGTACTTC; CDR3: CASSIGGGRYEQYF
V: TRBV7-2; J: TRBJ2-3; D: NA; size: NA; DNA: TGTGCCAGCAGCTTCAGGACGGAGGATACGCAGTATTTT; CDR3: CASSFRTEDTQYF
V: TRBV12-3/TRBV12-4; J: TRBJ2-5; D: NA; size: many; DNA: TGTGCCAGCAGTTTAGGCCCCATAGAGACCCAGTACTTC; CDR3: CASSLGPIETQYF
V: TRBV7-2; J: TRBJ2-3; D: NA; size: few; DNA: TGTGCCAGCAGCTTAAAACCCCTCACAGATACGCAGTATTTT; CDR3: CASSLKPLTDTQYF
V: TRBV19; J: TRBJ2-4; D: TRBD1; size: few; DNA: TGTGCCAGTAGTATCGTGACAGGGGGGTTGGACATTCAGTACTTC; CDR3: CASSIVTGGLDIQYF
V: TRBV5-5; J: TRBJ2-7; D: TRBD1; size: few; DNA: TGTGCCAGCACCCGGGACAGGGGACTTACCTACGAGCAGTACTTC; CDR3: CASTRDRGLTYEQYF
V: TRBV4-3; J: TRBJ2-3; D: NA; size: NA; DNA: TGCGCCAGCAGCCAAGATTCAGGGCTAGCGAAAGATACGCAGTATTTT; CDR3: CASSQDSGLAKDTQYF
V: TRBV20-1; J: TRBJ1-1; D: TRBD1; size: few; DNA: TGCAGTGCTAGAGTGGGGGACAGTGCCGGACCTGAAGCTTTCTTT; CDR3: CSARVGDSAGPEAFF
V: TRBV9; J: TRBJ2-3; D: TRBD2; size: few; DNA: TGTGCCAGCTCCCAGGGCGGGGGACCCACAGATACGCAGTATTTT; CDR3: CASSQGGGPTDTQYF
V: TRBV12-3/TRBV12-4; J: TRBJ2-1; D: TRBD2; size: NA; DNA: TGTGCCAGCAGTTTAGCAAGTCTAGCGGGGGGGCCGAATGAGCAGTTCTTC; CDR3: CASSLASLAGGPNEQFF
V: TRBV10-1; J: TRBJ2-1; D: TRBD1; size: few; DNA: TGCGCCAGCAGTGGTATAGACAGGGCCCATGAGCAGTTCTTC; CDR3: CASSGIDRAHEQFF
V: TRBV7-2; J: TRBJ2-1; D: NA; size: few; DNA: TGTGCCAGCAGCCCCCCCCGACAGATTAATGAGCAGTTCTTC; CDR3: CASSPPRQINEQFF
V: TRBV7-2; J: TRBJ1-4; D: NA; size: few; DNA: TGTGCCAGCAGCTTAGTCATCGGTTGGGGTGAAAAACTGTTTTTT; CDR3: CASSLVIGWGEKLFF
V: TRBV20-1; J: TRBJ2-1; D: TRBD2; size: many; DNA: TGCAGTGCTAGAGACCCTAGCGGGGGGGGAATCAGCTCCTACAATGAGCAGTTCTTC; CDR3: CSARDPSGGGISSYNEQFF
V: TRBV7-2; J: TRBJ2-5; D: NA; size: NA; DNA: TGTGCCAGCAGCGGTCAGACCGGGACTGAGGGAGAGACCCAGTACTTC; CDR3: CASSGQTGTEGETQYF
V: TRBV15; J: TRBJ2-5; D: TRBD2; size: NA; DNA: TGTGCCACCAGGGGACTAGTCGGGGAGACCCAGTACTTC; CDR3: CATRGLVGETQYF
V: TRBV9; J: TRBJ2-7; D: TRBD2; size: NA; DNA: TGTGCCAGCAGCTTGACACCTAGCGGGAGTAGGTACGAGCAGTACTTC; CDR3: CASSLTPSGSRYEQYF
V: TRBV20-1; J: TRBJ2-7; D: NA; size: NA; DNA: TGCAGTGCTAGATACCCTGGGGTCTACGAGCAGTACTTC; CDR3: CSARYPGVYEQYF
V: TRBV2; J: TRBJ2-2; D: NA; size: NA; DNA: TGTGCCGTACCTATTGGGGCTGCGAACACCGGGGAGCTGTTTTTT; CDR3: CAVPIGAANTGELFF
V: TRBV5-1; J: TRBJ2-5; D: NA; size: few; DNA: TGCGCCAGCAGCTTGGGCCGGACCCAGTACTTC; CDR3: CASSLGRTQYF
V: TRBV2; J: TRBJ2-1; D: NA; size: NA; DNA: TGTGCCAGCTGCGTGGTGGGGCTGGATGAGCAGTTCTTC; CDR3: CASCVVGLDEQFF